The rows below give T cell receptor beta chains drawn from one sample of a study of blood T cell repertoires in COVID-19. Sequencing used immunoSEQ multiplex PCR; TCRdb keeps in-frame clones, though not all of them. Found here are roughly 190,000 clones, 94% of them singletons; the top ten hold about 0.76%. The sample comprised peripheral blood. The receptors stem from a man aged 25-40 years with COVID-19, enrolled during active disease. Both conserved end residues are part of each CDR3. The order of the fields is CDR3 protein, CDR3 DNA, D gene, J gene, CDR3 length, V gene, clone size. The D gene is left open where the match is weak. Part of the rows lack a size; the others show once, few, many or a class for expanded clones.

CDR3aa: CASRTGSSSYEQYF
CDR3nt: TGCGCCAGCCGCACAGGGTCAAGCTCCTACGAGCAGTACTTC
d_gene: NA
j_gene: TRBJ2-7
len: 14
v_gene: TRBV5-1
abundance: NA

CDR3aa: CASSQRLAGGLTDTQYF
CDR3nt: TGTGCCAGCAGCCAAAGACTAGCGGGGGGCCTCACAGATACGCAGTATTTT
d_gene: TRBD2
j_gene: TRBJ2-3
len: 17
v_gene: TRBV7-2
abundance: NA

CDR3aa: CASSLPQENTEAFF
CDR3nt: TGTGCCAGCAGCTTGCCCCAGGAGAACACTGAAGCTTTCTTT
d_gene: NA
j_gene: TRBJ1-1
len: 14
v_gene: TRBV5-4
abundance: NA

CDR3aa: CASRGQGGNSPLHF
CDR3nt: TGTGCCAGCAGGGGACAGGGCGGAAATTCACCCCTCCACTTT
d_gene: TRBD1
j_gene: TRBJ1-6
len: 14
v_gene: TRBV2
abundance: NA

CDR3aa: CASSIPTGASQPQHF
CDR3nt: TGTGCCAGTAGTATTCCGACAGGGGCTAGTCAGCCCCAGCATTTT
d_gene: TRBD1
j_gene: TRBJ1-5
len: 15
v_gene: TRBV19
abundance: NA

CDR3aa: CANLIGVSDTQYF
CDR3nt: TGTGCCAACCTTATCGGTGTATCAGATACGCAGTATTTT
d_gene: NA
j_gene: TRBJ2-3
len: 13
v_gene: TRBV5-6
abundance: once

CDR3aa: CASSPGGSANYGYTF
CDR3nt: TGTGCCAGCAGTCCCGGCGGGTCAGCTAACTATGGCTACACCTTC
d_gene: NA
j_gene: TRBJ1-2
len: 15
v_gene: TRBV6-5
abundance: NA

CDR3aa: CASSFSGGSPLTQYF
CDR3nt: TGCGCCAGCAGCTTTAGCGGGGGCTCCCCACTTACGCAGTATTTT
d_gene: TRBD2
j_gene: TRBJ2-3
len: 15
v_gene: TRBV5-1
abundance: NA

CDR3aa: CASSPGLAGGHEQFF
CDR3nt: TGTGCCAGCAGCCCGGGACTAGCGGGGGGGCATGAGCAGTTCTTC
d_gene: TRBD2
j_gene: TRBJ2-1
len: 15
v_gene: TRBV7-2
abundance: NA

CDR3aa: CASSPSGTGVFGTEAFF
CDR3nt: TGTGCCAGCTCACCGAGTGGGACAGGGGTTTTTGGCACTGAAGCTTTCTTT
d_gene: TRBD1
j_gene: TRBJ1-1
len: 17
v_gene: TRBV18
abundance: NA

CDR3aa: CASSHLGQGARGYTF
CDR3nt: TGCGCCAGCAGCCACCTAGGTCAGGGGGCGAGAGGCTACACCTTC
d_gene: TRBD1
j_gene: TRBJ1-2
len: 15
v_gene: TRBV4-1
abundance: NA

CDR3aa: CASRPDDDRDTVAYGYTF
CDR3nt: TGTGCCAGTAGACCAGACGATGACCGGGACACTGTAGCCTATGGCTACACCTTC
d_gene: NA
j_gene: TRBJ1-2
len: 18
v_gene: TRBV19
abundance: NA

CDR3aa: CASSARGTGGVNQPQHF
CDR3nt: TGTGCCAGCAGCGCCCGCGGGACAGGTGGGGTAAATCAGCCCCAGCATTTT
d_gene: TRBD1
j_gene: TRBJ1-5
len: 17
v_gene: TRBV5-6
abundance: NA

CDR3aa: CASSQNTGTDFTSNYGYTF
CDR3nt: TGTGCCAGCTCACAAAATACCGGGACAGACTTTACATCTAACTATGGCTACACCTTC
d_gene: TRBD1
j_gene: TRBJ1-2
len: 19
v_gene: TRBV18
abundance: NA

CDR3aa: CATGGEPALTDTQYF
CDR3nt: TGTGCCACCGGGGGGGAGCCAGCCCTCACAGATACGCAGTATTTT
d_gene: TRBD2
j_gene: TRBJ2-3
len: 15
v_gene: TRBV24-1
abundance: NA

CDR3aa: CASSLVGQGIKDGYTF
CDR3nt: TGTGCCAGCAGCTTGGTGGGACAGGGGATTAAAGATGGCTACACCTTC
d_gene: TRBD1
j_gene: TRBJ1-2
len: 16
v_gene: TRBV5-5
abundance: NA

CDR3aa: CASSLAQASSGNTIYF
CDR3nt: TGCGCCAGCAGCTTGGCCCAGGCCAGCTCTGGAAACACCATATATTTT
d_gene: NA
j_gene: TRBJ1-3
len: 16
v_gene: TRBV5-1
abundance: NA

CDR3aa: CASSLMWGLNYNEQFF
CDR3nt: TGTGCCAGCAGCTTAATGTGGGGGCTAAACTACAATGAGCAGTTCTTC
d_gene: NA
j_gene: TRBJ2-1
len: 16
v_gene: TRBV7-6
abundance: once

CDR3aa: CATSRDQGTGELFF
CDR3nt: TGTGCCACCAGCAGAGATCAGGGAACCGGGGAGCTGTTTTTT
d_gene: NA
j_gene: TRBJ2-2
len: 14
v_gene: TRBV15
abundance: NA

CDR3aa: CASTSWTGMVAEAFF
CDR3nt: TGTGCCAGCACCTCTTGGACAGGGATGGTCGCTGAAGCTTTCTTT
d_gene: TRBD1
j_gene: TRBJ1-1
len: 15
v_gene: TRBV6-5
abundance: NA

CDR3aa: CASSSSGQGQETQYF
CDR3nt: TGTGCCAGCAGTTCCTCAGGGCAGGGTCAAGAGACCCAGTACTTC
d_gene: NA
j_gene: TRBJ2-5
len: 15
v_gene: TRBV6-5
abundance: NA

CDR3aa: CASSLDRGLGTGELFF
CDR3nt: TGCGCCAGCAGCTTGGACAGGGGGCTGGGAACCGGGGAGCTGTTTTTT
d_gene: TRBD1
j_gene: TRBJ2-2
len: 16
v_gene: TRBV5-1
abundance: NA

CDR3aa: CASSETGGNQPQHF
CDR3nt: TGCGCCAGCAGCGAAACAGGGGGGAATCAGCCCCAGCATTTT
d_gene: TRBD1
j_gene: TRBJ1-5
len: 14
v_gene: TRBV4-1
abundance: few

CDR3aa: CASSLDRGADEQFF
CDR3nt: TGCGCCAGCAGCTTGGACAGGGGTGCCGATGAGCAGTTCTTC
d_gene: TRBD1
j_gene: TRBJ2-1
len: 14
v_gene: TRBV5-1
abundance: NA

CDR3aa: CASTRTGLMNTEAFF
CDR3nt: TGTGCCAGCACCCGGACAGGGCTAATGAACACTGAAGCTTTCTTT
d_gene: TRBD1
j_gene: TRBJ1-1
len: 15
v_gene: TRBV6-5
abundance: NA

CDR3aa: CASTGGANVLTF
CDR3nt: TGTGCCAGCACAGGGGGGGCCAACGTCCTGACTTTC
d_gene: NA
j_gene: TRBJ2-6
len: 12
v_gene: TRBV6-5
abundance: once

CDR3aa: CASSPGTGGIKGYTF
CDR3nt: TGTGCCAGCAGTCCCGGGACAGGGGGGATAAAAGGCTACACCTTC
d_gene: TRBD1
j_gene: TRBJ1-2
len: 15
v_gene: TRBV6-5
abundance: NA

CDR3aa: CASSQAGDTGELFF
CDR3nt: TGTGCCAGCAGCCAGGCAGGGGACACCGGGGAGCTGTTTTTT
d_gene: NA
j_gene: TRBJ2-2
len: 14
v_gene: TRBV7-2
abundance: NA

CDR3aa: CASSTSTGGNEKLFF
CDR3nt: TGTGCCAGCAGTACCTCGACAGGGGGCAATGAAAAACTGTTTTTT
d_gene: TRBD1
j_gene: TRBJ1-4
len: 15
v_gene: TRBV2
abundance: NA

CDR3aa: CATSRERDSFLPLHF
CDR3nt: TGTGCCACCAGCAGAGAGCGGGACAGTTTTTTACCCCTCCACTTT
d_gene: TRBD1
j_gene: TRBJ1-6
len: 15
v_gene: TRBV15
abundance: NA

CDR3aa: CSGRGNTEAFF
CDR3nt: TGCAGCGGCCGGGGGAACACTGAAGCTTTCTTT
d_gene: NA
j_gene: TRBJ1-1
len: 11
v_gene: TRBV29-1
abundance: once

CDR3aa: CSAVTSGASYEQYF
CDR3nt: TGCAGCGCTGTGACTAGCGGAGCCTCCTACGAGCAGTACTTC
d_gene: TRBD2
j_gene: TRBJ2-7
len: 14
v_gene: TRBV29-1
abundance: few

CDR3aa: CASSSTGGYGYTF
CDR3nt: TGTGCCAGCAGCTCTACAGGGGGCTATGGCTACACCTTC
d_gene: TRBD1
j_gene: TRBJ1-2
len: 13
v_gene: TRBV7-3
abundance: NA

CDR3aa: CASSALPGQDNEKLFF
CDR3nt: TGTGCCAGCAGTGCCCTACCGGGACAGGATAATGAAAAACTGTTTTTT
d_gene: TRBD1
j_gene: TRBJ1-4
len: 16
v_gene: TRBV2
abundance: NA

CDR3aa: CASSATGNTEAFF
CDR3nt: TGTGCCAGCAGTGCGACGGGTAACACTGAAGCTTTCTTT
d_gene: NA
j_gene: TRBJ1-1
len: 13
v_gene: TRBV6-4
abundance: NA

CDR3aa: CASSPGTGLGTDTQYF
CDR3nt: TGTGCCAGCTCACCAGGGACAGGGCTGGGCACAGATACGCAGTATTTT
d_gene: TRBD1
j_gene: TRBJ2-3
len: 16
v_gene: TRBV18
abundance: NA

CDR3aa: CASERDTEAFF
CDR3nt: TGTGCCAGTGAGAGGGACACTGAAGCTTTCTTT
d_gene: NA
j_gene: TRBJ1-1
len: 11
v_gene: TRBV6-5
abundance: few

CDR3aa: CASSLIGLAGVPNTGELFF
CDR3nt: TGTGCCAGCAGCCTAATAGGACTAGCGGGGGTTCCCAACACCGGGGAGCTGTTTTTT
d_gene: TRBD2
j_gene: TRBJ2-2
len: 19
v_gene: TRBV5-4
abundance: NA

CDR3aa: CATSSSTTASEAFF
CDR3nt: TGTGCCACCAGCAGCTCGACGACAGCATCTGAAGCTTTCTTT
d_gene: NA
j_gene: TRBJ1-1
len: 14
v_gene: TRBV15
abundance: NA

CDR3aa: CASSLVGGSNQPQHF
CDR3nt: TGTGCCAGCAGCTTAGTGGGGGGGAGCAATCAGCCCCAGCATTTT
d_gene: NA
j_gene: TRBJ1-5
len: 15
v_gene: TRBV7-2
abundance: NA

CDR3aa: CASSPGQGAWQPQHF
CDR3nt: TGTGCCAGCAGCCCGGGACAGGGGGCCTGGCAGCCCCAGCATTTT
d_gene: TRBD1
j_gene: TRBJ1-5
len: 15
v_gene: TRBV6-5
abundance: NA

CDR3aa: CARGGGSTAQYF
CDR3nt: TGTGCCAGAGGGGGGGGAAGCACGGCGCAGTATTTT
d_gene: NA
j_gene: TRBJ2-3
len: 12
v_gene: TRBV2
abundance: NA

CDR3aa: CASSDDLNTEAFF
CDR3nt: TGCGCCAGCAGTGACGACTTGAACACTGAAGCTTTCTTT
d_gene: NA
j_gene: TRBJ1-1
len: 13
v_gene: TRBV10-1
abundance: NA